Here is one T cell receptor beta chain with its context. These data are taken from a study of blood T cell repertoires in COVID-19. Study context: Specimens from acute and convalescent COVID-19 originated in the United States, Italy and Spain. Nucleic acid was either cDNA or gDNA, and it came from T cells, B-cell-depleted T cells, or PBMCs.

Authors' methods: Researchers report that nucleated cell counts were estimated from reference gene primer amplification. Sequencing was performed with immunoSEQ multiplex PCR; in TCRdb, only in-frame clones are kept and a portion is missing. Clone size and the V and J calls come from that table; the DNA yielded D and trimming. Among about 52,000 clones listed, over 75% were seen once. Patients at the Seattle site were enrolled during active infection and followed longitudinally. The receptor's source is a woman over 75 with COVID-19, enrolled during active disease. Sequences were obtained from peripheral blood.

CDR3 residues: CASSRFGQGWQETQYF. CDR3 bases: TGTGCCAGCAGTAGATTTGGACAGGGGTGGCAAGAGACCCAGTACTTC. The chain is built from TRBV27 and TRBJ2-5, with 9 bases fitting TRBD1. V lost 5 bases, J lost 2 bases, and 9 bases stayed unmatched. The germline V gene encodes CDR1 MNHEY and CDR2 SMNVEV (reference sequence). The CDR3 spans 16 residues.